One sample yielded the 10 T cell receptor beta chains listed below, sequenced in a study of blood T cells in healthy people across ages. Alongside a J-beta primer mix, a sample-barcoded 5' primer served in a second PCR lasting about 6 to 12 cycles. TCRdb redid the calling of the 5' RACE reads with MiXCR, one entry per CDR3 protein. Of about 1.8 million distinct CDR3 sequences listed, less than 50% are singletons. What was sequenced was blood. The receptors here all came from a woman aged 40-49 years in good health.

This sequence joins TRBV7-2 and TRBJ1-2; D is undetermined. Germline loops: CDR1 SGHTA, CDR2 FQGNSA. This CDR3 has 12 residues. V gave up 5 bases and J gave up 10 bases, with 14 bases separating them. This chain's CDR3 is CASSPGRRDYTF. The CDR3 DNA reads TGTGCCAGCAGCCCCGGACGGCGGGACTACACCTTC.

For this clonotype: The junction departs from the called germline gene at one end, perhaps through a read error. V and J are TRBV7-2 and TRBJ1-4; possibly TRBD1 for D (5 bases). Germline lookup yields CDR1 SGHTA and CDR2 FQGNSA. The CDR3 is 15 residues long. DNA of the CDR3: TGTGCCAGCAGCTTAGAACAGGCCGGTAATGAAGAACTGTTTTTT. The encoded protein is CASSLEQAGNEELFF. Full variable domain (outside the CDR3, taken from reference TRBV7-2 and TRBJ1-4): GAGVSQSPSNKVTEKGKDVELRCDPISGHTALYWYRQSLGQGLEFLIYFQGNSAPDKSGLPSDRFSAERTGGSVSTLTIQRTQQEDSAVYLCASSLEQAGNEELFFGSGTQLSVL.

This clonotype was picked up many times. V usage is TRBV7-2 and J usage is TRBJ2-7, with 8 nucleotides matching TRBD1. The CDR3 sequence is 15 residues long. In germline, CDR1 is SGHTA, CDR2 FQGNSA. Losses at the gene ends were 4 bases for V and 3 bases for J; bases not matched to a gene: 8. The CDR3 spells CASSSPTGASYEQYF. For the CDR3, the DNA is TGTGCCAGCAGCTCCCCGACAGGGGCGAGCTACGAGCAGTACTTC.

This clonotype was detected many times. The rearrangement uses TRBV20-1 and TRBJ2-7; D is unclear. The length of the CDR3 is 13 residues. Germline V gene lookup returns CDR1 DFQATT and CDR2 SNEGSKA (reference sequence). Trimming removed 3 bases at V and 3 bases at J, with 12 bases between. In nucleotides, the CDR3 is TGCAGTGCTAGCCCAACCGTCCACTACGAGCAGTACTTC. Its protein product is CSASPTVHYEQYF.

The rearrangement links TRBV6-2 or TRBV6-3 to TRBJ2-1, with 10 bases identical to TRBD1. From germline, CDR1 is MNHEY and CDR2 SVGEGT. The CDR3 runs to 15 residues. Germline trimming cut 3 bases from V and 8 bases from J; bases unmatched to any gene: 7. CDR3 nucleotide sequence: TGTGCCAGCAGTTATGGACGGGACAGGGGAGATGAGCAGTTCTTC. It specifies CASSYGRDRGDEQFF.

V usage is TRBV9 and J usage is TRBJ1-4; 10 positions match TRBD1. V lost 4 bases and J lost 3; bases outside the gene matches: 9. Germline lookup yields CDR1 SGDLS and CDR2 YYNGEE. The CDR3 totals 17 residues. The CDR3 is CASSSTGGSMANEKLFF. In nucleotides, the CDR3 is TGTGCCAGCAGCTCGACAGGGGGCTCTATGGCTAATGAAAAACTGTTTTTT.

This chain links TRBV7-2 with TRBJ2-3; D is unresolved. Trimming left V 5 bases short and J 5 bases short, with 14 bases between. Germline assignment: CDR1 SGHTA and CDR2 FQGNSA. The CDR3 has 14 amino acids. CDR3 loop: CASSPFSGIDTQYF. DNA of the CDR3: TGTGCCAGCAGCCCATTCTCGGGCATAGATACGCAGTATTTT. Looking up the rest from reference TRBV7-2 and TRBJ2-3 gives the full variable domain: GAGVSQSPSNKVTEKGKDVELRCDPISGHTALYWYRQSLGQGLEFLIYFQGNSAPDKSGLPSDRFSAERTGGSVSTLTIQRTQQEDSAVYLCASSPFSGIDTQYFGPGTRLTVL.

This clonotype was observed a few times. The chain couples TRBV5-5 to TRBJ1-2; 7 nucleotides line up with TRBD1. CDR3 length equals 14 residues. Germline CDR1 SGHKS, CDR2 YYEKEE (reference sequence). The V gene end was trimmed by 4 bases and the J gene end by 2 bases; junction bases not matched to a gene: 5. The CDR3: CASSGKGQNYGYTF. CDR3 bases: TGTGCCAGCAGCGGAAAGGGACAGAACTATGGCTACACCTTC.

The genes are TRBV5-1 and TRBJ2-5, with 9 nucleotides matching TRBD1. This CDR3 contains 14 residues. The germline V gene has CDR1 SGHRS and CDR2 YFSETQ. The V and J ends lost 3 bases and 3 bases, in that order; junction bases with no gene match: 3. The CDR3 nucleotides are TGCGCCAGCAGCTACCGGGACAGGGAAGAGACCCAGTACTTC. This translates into CASSYRDREETQYF.

This clonotype was seen only a few times. The chain recombines TRBV7-2 with TRBJ2-3; D remains unclear. V shed 2 bases and J shed 3 bases, with 9 bases lying between them. CDR1 and CDR2 (germline): SGHTA, FQGNSA. The CDR3 contains 14 residues. Here the CDR3 reads CASSLLRQTDTQYF. The CDR3, as DNA: TGTGCCAGCAGCTTACTTAGACAAACAGATACGCAGTATTTT.